The rows below give T cell receptor beta chains drawn from one sample of a study of cytomegalovirus exposure and HLA in healthy donors. Clones were read by immunoSEQ multiplex PCR, and TCRdb kept only the in-frame ones, dropping some. The sample lists approximately 100,000 clones; 70% to 80% were seen once. The sample was PBMCs. The origin of the receptors is a young woman in good health and CMV-seropositive. The CDR3 runs from the conserved cysteine through the conserved F or W. The D gene is left open where the match is weak. Not all rows give a size; the values are once, few, many and, for expanded clones, a class.

TRBJ2-1	few	-	TRBV9	CASSVGSGRGYNEQFF	TGTGCCAGCAGCGTAGGGTCGGGCAGGGGCTACAATGAGCAGTTCTTC
TRBJ1-3	-	TRBD1	TRBV7-9	CASSLGTDGNTIYF	TGTGCCAGCAGCCTCGGGACAGACGGAAACACCATATATTTT
TRBJ2-7	few	TRBD1	TRBV29-1	CSVEVNYRGRKYEQYF	TGCAGCGTTGAAGTGAATTACAGGGGGCGGAAATACGAGCAGTACTTC
TRBJ2-2	-	TRBD1	TRBV11-1	CASSLGQAGTGELFF	TGTGCCAGCAGCCTAGGACAGGCGGGCACCGGGGAGCTGTTTTTT
TRBJ2-7	-	TRBD1	TRBV28	CASSLRRQGAYEQYF	TGTGCCAGCAGTTTACGGAGACAGGGGGCCTACGAGCAGTACTTC
TRBJ2-3	-	TRBD1	TRBV29-1	CSVARTGGTTDTQYF	TGCAGCGTTGCCCGGACAGGGGGGACCACAGATACGCAGTATTTT
TRBJ2-5	-	-	TRBV16	CASSQHPETQYF	TGTGCCAGCAGCCAACATCCAGAGACCCAGTACTTC
TRBJ1-4	few	-	TRBV2	CASGGGWNEKLFF	TGTGCCAGCGGGGGAGGATGGAATGAAAAACTGTTTTTT
TRBJ2-3	-	TRBD2	TRBV7-2	CASSPVGLAGVSTDTQYF	TGTGCCAGCAGCCCCGTGGGACTAGCGGGAGTAAGCACAGATACGCAGTATTTT
TRBJ1-5	-	TRBD1	TRBV19	CASTDRDRGSNQPQHF	TGTGCCAGTACCGACCGGGACAGGGGTAGCAATCAGCCCCAGCATTTT
TRBJ2-2	-	TRBD2	TRBV28	CASSFLAGINTGELFF	TGTGCCAGCAGTTTCTTAGCGGGCATAAACACCGGGGAGCTGTTTTTT
TRBJ1-1	-	-	TRBV30	CAWSAGERTEAFF	TGTGCCTGGAGTGCAGGGGAGCGTACTGAGGCTTTCTTT
TRBJ1-1	-	TRBD1	TRBV30	CAWSDPGQQEAFF	TGTGCCTGGAGTGACCCGGGACAGCAAGAAGCTTTCTTT
TRBJ2-7	-	-	TRBV5-1	CASSPRQTSSYEQYF	TGCGCCAGCAGCCCCCGACAGACGTCCTCCTACGAGCAGTACTTC
TRBJ1-5	few	TRBD1	TRBV6-1	CASSEYRGQQPQHF	TGTGCCAGCAGTGAATACAGGGGGCAGCAGCCCCAGCATTTT
TRBJ2-3	-	-	TRBV10-3	CAISLATDTQYF	TGTGCCATCAGCTTAGCCACAGATACGCAGTATTTT
TRBJ2-1	-	TRBD2	TRBV6-1	CASSDPVAGAPLLFYNEQFF	TGTGCCAGCAGTGATCCGGTAGCGGGAGCCCCGCTTCTTTTCTACAATGAGCAGTTCTTC
TRBJ2-1	few	-	TRBV25-1	CASSHPWASYNEQFF	TGTGCCAGCAGTCACCCCTGGGCTTCCTACAATGAGCAGTTCTTC
TRBJ2-3	once	TRBD2	TRBV28	CASSQFSGAASTDTQYF	TGTGCCAGCAGCCAATTTAGCGGGGCCGCTAGCACAGATACGCAGTATTTT
TRBJ1-2	-	-	TRBV15	CATSREADLLGGRGYGYTF	TGTGCCACCAGCAGAGAGGCGGATTTGTTGGGGGGGCGCGGCTATGGCTACACCTTC
TRBJ2-5	-	TRBD2	TRBV4-1	CASSQGKLAPPGETRYF	TGCGCCAGCAGCCAAGGAAAACTAGCGCCCCCCGGTGAGACCCGGTACTTC
TRBJ2-2	few	-	TRBV7-2	CASSSEPTGELFF	TGTGCCAGCAGCTCAGAACCTACCGGGGAGCTGTTTTTT
TRBJ2-3	-	TRBD2	TRBV27	CASSGFGTSPTDTQYF	TGTGCCAGCAGTGGCTTTGGGACTAGCCCGACAGATACGCAGTATTTT
TRBJ1-1	few	-	TRBV7-9	CASSLEGLGAEAFF	TGTGCCAGCAGCTTAGAGGGGCTAGGCGCTGAAGCTTTCTTT
TRBJ1-1	few	-	TRBV19	CASIGGTEAFF	TGTGCCAGTATCGGGGGGACTGAAGCTTTCTTT
TRBJ2-7	-	TRBD2	TRBV15	CATSRVGKLAGGEQYF	TGTGCCACCAGCAGAGTTGGGAAACTAGCGGGAGGCGAGCAGTACTTC
TRBJ2-1	-	TRBD2	TRBV7-9	CASSPRGSGSLSYNEQFF	TGTGCCAGCAGCCCACGAGGTAGCGGGAGCCTCTCCTACAATGAGCAGTTCTTC
TRBJ2-1	-	-	TRBV4-1	CASRNSPVSSYNEQFF	TGCGCCAGCAGGAATAGCCCGGTAAGCTCCTACAATGAGCAGTTCTTC
TRBJ1-4	once	-	TRBV28	CASSYRGVKEKLFF	TGTGCCAGCAGTTATAGGGGTGTAAAGGAAAAACTGTTTTTT
TRBJ2-7	-	TRBD2	TRBV7-9	CASSSWTSGSSYEQYF	TGTGCCAGCAGCTCTTGGACTAGCGGGAGTTCGTACGAGCAGTACTTC
TRBJ1-5	-	-	TRBV10-1	CASPGFGPSQPQHF	TGCGCCAGCCCGGGGTTCGGGCCGAGTCAGCCCCAGCATTTT
TRBJ1-2	-	-	TRBV21-1	CASSTRGGQRVNTF	TGTGCCAGCAGCACCCGAGGTGGACAGCGCGTTAACACCTTC
TRBJ1-5	-	-	TRBV28	CASNRVDSNQPQHF	TGTGCCAGCAACAGGGTGGATAGCAATCAGCCCCAGCATTTT
TRBJ2-3	-	TRBD1	TRBV29-1	CSVAGGPDTQYF	TGCAGCGTTGCAGGGGGCCCAGATACGCAGTATTTT
TRBJ2-1	-	-	TRBV7-9	CASSPQSTPLVNEQFF	TGTGCCAGCAGCCCGCAATCGACACCCCTGGTAAATGAGCAGTTCTTC
TRBJ2-7	once	-	TRBV5-1	CASSPHVGTNSYEQYF	TGCGCCAGCAGCCCCCACGTCGGGACAAACTCCTACGAGCAGTACTTC
TRBJ2-1	-	-	TRBV5-1	CASSLVASSYNEQFF	TGCGCCAGCAGCTTGGTTGCTAGCTCCTACAATGAGCAGTTCTTC
TRBJ2-7	-	TRBD1	TRBV29-1	CSVTGTVTYEQYF	TGCAGCGTTACAGGGACAGTTACCTACGAGCAGTACTTC
TRBJ2-7	-	-	TRBV6-5	CASSYSGSRGEQYF	TGTGCCAGCAGTTACTCGGGCTCTAGGGGCGAGCAGTACTTC
TRBJ1-2	few	-	TRBV19	CASRPLQGHYGYTF	TGTGCCAGTAGGCCGCTACAGGGCCACTATGGCTACACCTTC
TRBJ1-2	once	TRBD1	TRBV6-5	CASRTGQGSGGYTF	TGTGCCAGCAGAACCGGACAGGGTTCAGGTGGCTACACCTTC
TRBJ2-3	few	TRBD2	TRBV7-2	CASSFAGGDTQYF	TGTGCCAGCAGCTTCGCCGGGGGGGATACGCAGTATTTT
TRBJ2-4	-	-	TRBV19	CASSIPGDLQYF	TGTGCCAGTAGTATCCCTGGAGATCTTCAGTACTTC
TRBJ1-2	-	-	TRBV2	CASSDSQAYGYTF	TGTGCCAGCAGTGACTCCCAGGCCTATGGCTACACCTTC
TRBJ1-1	-	TRBD1	TRBV2	CASRRDRGGTEAFF	TGTGCCAGCAGGCGCGACAGGGGAGGCACTGAAGCTTTCTTT
TRBJ1-5	once	TRBD1	TRBV7-8	CASSLDQGVYSNQPQHF	TGTGCCAGCAGCTTAGATCAGGGGGTTTATAGCAATCAGCCCCAGCATTTT
TRBJ2-7	few	TRBD1	TRBV18	CASSLSTGGGEQYF	TGTGCCAGCTCACTCTCGACAGGGGGAGGCGAGCAGTACTTC
TRBJ1-1	-	-	TRBV19	CARKQCRDTEAFF	TGTGCCAGGAAACAATGTCGGGACACTGAAGCTTTCTTT